This T cell receptor (beta chain) was sequenced for a study of T cell responses to AZD1222 COVID-19 vaccine. The V gene lost 6 bases and the J gene lost 8 bases, with 16 bases spanning the gap. CDR1 and CDR2 (germline): MNHEY, SVGAGI. This CDR3 has 13 amino acids. The assay was immunoSEQ multiplex PCR, and TCRdb's table has in-frame clones only and misses some. The sample yields more than 85,000 clones, roughly 80% seen once. This material consisted of peripheral blood, taken on day 0 of AZD1222 vaccination. The sequence was collected from an adult in good health. V usage is TRBV6-5 and J usage is TRBJ1-2, with a weak D call TRBD1 (6 bases). CDR3 sequence (DNA): TGTGCCAGCAGCGACCGGCCCAGGGGAGGCTACACCTTC. It encodes CASSDRPRGGYTF.